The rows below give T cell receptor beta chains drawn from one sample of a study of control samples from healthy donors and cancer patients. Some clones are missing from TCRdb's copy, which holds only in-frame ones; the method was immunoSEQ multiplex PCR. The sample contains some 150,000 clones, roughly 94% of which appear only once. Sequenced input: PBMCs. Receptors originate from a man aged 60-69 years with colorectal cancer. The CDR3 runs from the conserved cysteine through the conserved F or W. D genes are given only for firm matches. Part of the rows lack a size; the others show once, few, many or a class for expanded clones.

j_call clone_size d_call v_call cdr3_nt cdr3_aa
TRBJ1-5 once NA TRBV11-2 TGTGCCAGCAGCTCCCAGAGCAATCAGCCCCAGCATTTT CASSSQSNQPQHF
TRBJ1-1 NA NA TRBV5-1 TGCGCCAGCAGCTCCGTGACAGGAACCACTGAAGCTTTCTTT CASSSVTGTTEAFF
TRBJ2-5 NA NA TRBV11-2 TGTGCCAGCAGCTTAGGAGGGCTAGCTCAAGAGACCCAGTACTTC CASSLGGLAQETQYF
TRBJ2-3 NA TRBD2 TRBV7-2 TGTGCCAGCAGCTTAGCCCCTTCCGGGACTAGCGGGGGGAACACAGATACGCAGTATTTT CASSLAPSGTSGGNTDTQYF
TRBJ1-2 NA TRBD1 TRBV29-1 TGCAGCGTTGACGATCGGACAGGGAATGGCTACACCTTC CSVDDRTGNGYTF
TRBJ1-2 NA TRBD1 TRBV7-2 TGTGCCAGCAGCCCGACAGGGTTCAACTATGGCTACACCTTC CASSPTGFNYGYTF
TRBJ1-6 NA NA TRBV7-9 TGTGCCAGCAGCTCAAGGACGGGTAATAATTCACCCCTCCACTTT CASSSRTGNNSPLHF
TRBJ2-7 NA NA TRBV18 TGTGCCAGCTCACCTCAGCCGGGCCCCTCCTACGAGCAGTACTTC CASSPQPGPSYEQYF
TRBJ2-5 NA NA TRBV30 TGTGCCTGGAGTGTTGGGGAGACCCAGTACTTC CAWSVGETQYF
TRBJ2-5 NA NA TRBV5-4 TGTGCCAGCAGCTTCCCCCCAGGGGATGGGGAGACCCAGTACTTC CASSFPPGDGETQYF
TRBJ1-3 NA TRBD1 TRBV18 TGTGCCAGCTCACCGGGACAGGGGGCGATCCTCTCTGGAAACACCATATATTTT CASSPGQGAILSGNTIYF
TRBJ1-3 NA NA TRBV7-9 TGTGCCAGCAGCTTCGGGACACTCTCTGGAAACACCATATATTTT CASSFGTLSGNTIYF
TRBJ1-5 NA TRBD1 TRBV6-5 TGTGCCAGCAGTTTGGGACAGGGACCGCCGGAGCAGCCCCAGCATTTT CASSLGQGPPEQPQHF
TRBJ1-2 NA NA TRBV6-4 TGTGCCAGCAGTGACCCCGGGTTTAACTATGGCTACACCTTC CASSDPGFNYGYTF
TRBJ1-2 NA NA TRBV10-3 TGTGCCATCAGTGAGTCGATGGAGAATGGCTACACCTTC CAISESMENGYTF
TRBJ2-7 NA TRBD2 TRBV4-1 TGCGCCAGCAGCCAATGGTTCGTTAGCGGGGGCCCATCCTACGAGCAGTACTTC CASSQWFVSGGPSYEQYF
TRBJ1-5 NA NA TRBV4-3 TGCGCCAGCAGCCAAGCGGGGGAGGGCAATCAGCCCCAGCATTTT CASSQAGEGNQPQHF
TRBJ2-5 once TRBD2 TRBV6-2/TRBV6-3 TGTGCCAGCAGTTATAACCCTAGCGGGGAGACCCAGTACTTC CASSYNPSGETQYF
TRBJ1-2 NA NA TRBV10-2 TGCGCCAGCAAGGGGCAGGGCGACTATGGCTACACCTTC CASKGQGDYGYTF
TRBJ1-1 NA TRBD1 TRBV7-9 TGTGCCAGCAGCAACGGACAGGGGAGGGTCACTGAAGCTTTCTTT CASSNGQGRVTEAFF
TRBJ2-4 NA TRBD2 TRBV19 TGTGCCAGTAGTCTGCGGGGGGTGAGCAAAAACATTCAGTACTTC CASSLRGVSKNIQYF
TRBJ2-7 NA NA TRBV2 TGTGCCAGCAGTTTCTCGAGGGCCTACGAGCAGTACTTC CASSFSRAYEQYF
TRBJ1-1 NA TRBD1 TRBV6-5 TGTGCCAGCAGTTCCCCGGGACAGACGAACACTGAAGCTTTCTTT CASSSPGQTNTEAFF
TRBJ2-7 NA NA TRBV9 TGTGCCAGCAGCGCCCTCGGGACACATAGCAACGAGCAGTACTTC CASSALGTHSNEQYF
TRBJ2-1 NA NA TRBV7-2 TGTGCCAGCAGCTTCGGGGGGCGGGTTGAGCAGTTCTTC CASSFGGRVEQFF
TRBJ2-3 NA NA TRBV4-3 TGCGCCAGCAGCCAAGGGATGGGGCGTAGCACAGATACGCAGTATTTT CASSQGMGRSTDTQYF
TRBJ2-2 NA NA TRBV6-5 TGTGCCAGCAGGGGGGACACCGGGGGGACCGGGGAGCTGTTTTTT CASRGDTGGTGELFF
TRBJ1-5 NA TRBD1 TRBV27 TGTGCCAGCAGAGCCCGGACAGGGGGCTTCGGCAATCAGCCCCAGCATTTT CASRARTGGFGNQPQHF